These 20 T cell receptor beta chains originate from one sample sequenced in a study of shared clonotypes between healthy human individuals (dated by TCRdb to the early 2020s). The library came from the immunoSEQ multiplex PCR assay. As stored in TCRdb, this immuneACCESS dataset retains in-frame rearrangements with V and J assigned. A fraction of the clones does not appear; measured against another copy, unresolved V genes explain less than half of the discrepancy, and the remainder lacks a known reason. A total of 2 million to 3 million clones appear in this sample, 80% to 95% of them only once. Roughly 0.39% of the sample rests with the top ten. The source material was naive CD4+ T cells from PBMCs. Per the publication, the cell subset or site label means: CD45RA+ positively selected. The receptors stem from a man aged 18 to 30 in good health. Some clones in this sample may be carry-over from other donors' samples.

The CDR3: CASSPSGTGFTGELFF. CDR3 DNA sequence: TGTGCCAGCAGCCCATCCGGGACAGGGTTCACCGGGGAGCTGTTTTTT. The chain employs TRBV7-9 and TRBJ2-2; 9 bases line up with TRBD1. CDR1 SEHNR and CDR2 FQNEAQ come from the germline V gene (reference sequence). This CDR3 has 16 residues. J lost 4 bases, V lost 5 bases, and 8 bases had no gene match.

The chain couples TRBV28 to TRBJ1-1; perhaps TRBD1 as D (5 bases). V dropped 0 bases and J dropped 3 bases, with 11 bases sitting between them. This CDR3 spans 15 amino acids. Per the germline V gene, CDR1 is MDHEN and CDR2 is SYDVKM. CDR3 coding DNA: TGTGCCAGCAGTTTATGGGGCAGGGAGGACACTGAAGCTTTCTTT. This translates into CASSLWGREDTEAFF.

The chain combines TRBV6-1 with TRBJ2-7, with TRBD1 matching 8 bases. The CDR3 covers 11 residues. The trim removed 10 bases at V and 2 bases at J, leaving 1 base unmatched. Germline lookup yields CDR1 MNHNS and CDR2 SASEGT. CDR3 sequence reads: CATQGAYEQYF. The CDR3 nucleotides are TGTGCCACACAGGGGGCCTACGAGCAGTACTTC.

The rearrangement links TRBV28 to TRBJ1-2; the D gene is possibly TRBD1 (6 bases). The CDR3 consists of 13 residues. The ends were cut back, 6 bases at V and 8 bases at J, with 16 bases in the middle. Germline V CDR1 and CDR2: MDHEN, SYDVKM. The CDR3 coding sequence is TGTGCCAGCAGCATAAGCGGAGGGGGGGGCTACACCTTC. This codes for CASSISGGGGYTF.

The chain carries TRBV6-5 and TRBJ1-4, with unresolved D. CDR3 length: 14 residues. The V gene lost 6 bases and the J gene lost 8 bases, with 16 bases spanning the gap. Germline values: CDR1 MNHEY, CDR2 SVGAGI. The CDR3 nucleotides are TGTGCCAGCAGCCAAGACTTCGGAAACGAAAAACTGTTTTTT. Protein: CASSQDFGNEKLFF.

V is TRBV28 and J is TRBJ1-2, with D possibly being TRBD1 (5 bases). This CDR3 spans 14 amino acids. Trimming left V 4 bases short and J 8 bases short, with 17 bases between. Looked up from germline, CDR1 is MDHEN and CDR2 is SYDVKM. CDR3 protein: CASSYGADPRGYTF. DNA for the CDR3: TGTGCCAGCAGTTACGGGGCCGATCCTAGGGGCTACACCTTC.

This sequence joins TRBV5-1 and TRBJ1-3, with 12 bases lining up with TRBD1. Germline lookup yields CDR1 SGHRS and CDR2 YFSETQ. The CDR3 spans 15 residues. Trimming removed 5 bases from V and 4 bases from J; junction bases left unmatched: 4. This chain's CDR3 is CASRRDRGRGNTIYF. In nucleotides, the CDR3 is TGCGCCAGCAGAAGGGACAGGGGGCGCGGAAACACCATATATTTT.

This rearrangement joins TRBV28 to TRBJ1-2, with D unresolved. This CDR3 comprises 17 residues. Trimming removed 4 bases at V and 2 bases at J, with 20 bases between. CDR1 is MDHEN and CDR2 is SYDVKM in the germline V gene. The CDR3 nucleotides read TGTGCCAGCAGTTCTTCAGACCGGCCGTCAGTGAACTATGGCTACACCTTC. Encoded protein: CASSSSDRPSVNYGYTF.

This chain links TRBV28 with TRBJ1-2; D may be TRBD1 (5 bases). The germline CDR1 and CDR2 sequences are MDHEN and SYDVKM. The CDR3 has 14 amino acids. Trimming took off 2 bases at V and 7 bases at J, with 14 bases between the two ends. The CDR3: CASSLPRDGLGYTF. CDR3 DNA sequence: TGTGCCAGCAGTTTACCTCGGGACGGACTTGGCTACACCTTC.

The J gene is TRBJ2-7, the V gene TRBV7-6; 8 bases align to TRBD1. V lost 4 bases to trimming and J lost 7 bases; unmatched junction nucleotides: 9. Per the germline V gene, CDR1 is SGHVS and CDR2 is FNYEAQ. The CDR3 runs to 14 residues. As DNA, the CDR3 is TGTGCCAGCAGCTCCGGGACAGGAGCCTTGGAGCAGTACTTC. It is translated as CASSSGTGALEQYF.

The chain uses TRBV18 and TRBJ2-7, with TRBD2 matching 12 bases. The CDR3 loop spans 15 amino acids. Trimming at V came to 2 bases and at J to 6 bases, leaving 5 bases not matched to a gene. The germline gives CDR1 KGHSH, CDR2 LQKENI. The CDR3 DNA sequence: TGTGCCAGCTCACCAAGGACTAGCGGGATCCGCGAGCAGTACTTC. This codes for CASSPRTSGIREQYF.

This clone appeared a few times. V gene TRBV6-5 combines with J gene TRBJ1-2; D uncertain. The CDR3 contains 13 residues. Trimming stripped 6 bases from V and 3 bases from J, with 11 bases between. CDR1 is MNHEY and CDR2 is SVGAGI in the germline V gene. In DNA form, the CDR3 reads TGTGCCAGCAGCGGCGACAACCACTATGGCTACACCTTC. This encodes CASSGDNHYGYTF.

The V and J genes are TRBV28 and TRBJ2-1, with 9 bases lining up with TRBD2. The germline V gene encodes CDR1 MDHEN and CDR2 SYDVKM. V was clipped by 5 bases and J by 0 bases; unmatched bases: 5. CDR3 size: 16 residues. CDR3 protein: CASSLAGGASYNEQFF. CDR3 bases: TGTGCCAGCAGTCTGGCGGGAGGGGCCTCCTACAATGAGCAGTTCTTC.

Points on this clone: The sample contains more than one DNA sequence encoding this CDR3. This chain connects TRBV29-1 to TRBJ1-1; 7 bases line up with TRBD1. Germline CDR1 and CDR2: SQVTM and ANQGSEA. V gave up 6 bases and J gave up 0 bases; unmatched junction bases: 4. This CDR3 spans 13 amino acids. The DNA for the CDR3 is TGCAGCGTAAACAGGGGAATGAACACTGAAGCTTTCTTT. Protein sequence: CSVNRGMNTEAFF.

CDR3 amino acids: CASSENGGRGREQPQHF. The CDR3 DNA reads as TGTGCCAGCAGTGAAAATGGTGGCAGGGGGCGAGAACAGCCCCAGCATTTT. The chain couples TRBV6-1 to TRBJ1-5; 8 bases are a match to TRBD1. This CDR3 is 17 amino acids long. The V segment lost 2 bases and the J segment 7 bases; nucleotides outside the gene matches: 13. The germline V gene encodes CDR1 MNHNS and CDR2 SASEGT.

The V and J genes are TRBV28 and TRBJ2-7; 8 positions match TRBD2. The V segment lost 4 bases and the J segment 2 bases; nucleotides outside the gene matches: 10. CDR1 MDHEN and CDR2 SYDVKM come from the germline V gene. CDR3 length: 16 residues. In DNA, the CDR3 is TGTGCCAGCAGTTCACTTCTAACGGGAGGGACCTACGAGCAGTACTTC. Its translation: CASSSLLTGGTYEQYF.

The CDR3 loop is CASSLRLSGNTIYF. CDR3 nucleotides: TGTGCCAGCAGCTTACGGTTGAGTGGAAACACCATATATTTT. The chain is built from TRBV7-4 and TRBJ1-3; D not resolved. Trimming shortened V by 2 bases and J by 3 bases, and 8 bases separated the two germline ends. This CDR3 region has 14 residues. Germline V gene lookup returns CDR1 SGHVT and CDR2 SQSDAQ.

The rearrangement links TRBV4-3 to TRBJ2-3; tentative D call: TRBD1 (6 bases). V shed 0 bases and J shed 9 bases, with 19 bases lying between them. Germline CDR1 is LGHNA and CDR2 is YSLEER. The CDR3 is 16 amino acids. The CDR3 sequence: CASSQETGRSLGTQYF. The CDR3 coding sequence is TGCGCCAGCAGCCAAGAGACAGGTCGTTCCTTGGGGACGCAGTATTTT.

The chain uses TRBV10-2 and TRBJ1-2; D not resolved. Between the trimmed V and J ends, which lost 3 bases and 1 base, there was a span of 6 bases. CDR3 length: 13 residues. Per the germline V gene, CDR1 is WSHSY and CDR2 is SAAADI. CDR3 DNA sequence: TGCGCCAGCAGTGAAACAAATAACTATGGCTACACCTTC. Its translation is CASSETNNYGYTF.

The chain recombines TRBV2 with TRBJ2-1; tentative D call: TRBD2 (6 bases). This CDR3 contains 15 residues. V was trimmed by 6 bases and J by 2 bases, leaving 14 bases between them. Germline V gene sequence: CDR1 SNHLY, CDR2 FYNNEI. CDR3 loop: CASSEGLPAYNEQFF. In nucleotides, the CDR3 is TGTGCCAGCAGCGAGGGACTCCCTGCCTACAATGAGCAGTTCTTC.